This T cell receptor (beta chain) emerged from a study of vaccination effects on CD4 cells after COVID-19. Turning to the study itself: Participants were given two doses of BNT162b2 or mRNA-1273 vaccine. Study-wide findings and caveats: The study found that post-vaccine spike-reactive clones in convalescents were mainly new vaccine-induced clones.

A note on this clone: As yet, its antigen is unknown. In the same sample, other DNA sequences code for this CDR3.

Using immunoSEQ multiplex PCR, the repertoire was profiled, and TCRdb retains in-frame clones only, with some absent. This table holds tens of thousands of clones, around 80% found once. Germline V gives CDR1 SEHNR, CDR2 FQNEAQ (reference sequence). Deletions cut 3 bases from V and 1 base from J, with 6 bases between. The CDR3 spans 13 residues. CD4+ T cells specific for antigen were expanded with viral peptide pools by the ViraFEST assay before sequencing. With roughly nine days of culture completed, CD4+ T cells were isolated. The person had PCR-confirmed SARS-CoV-2 infection between March and December 2020.

Specimen: CD4+ T cells from PBMCs cultured with a peptide pool, collected before COVID-19 vaccination. V and J are TRBV7-9 and TRBJ1-1; the D is unclear. The receptor's source is a human donor who had a prior SARS-CoV-2 infection. CDR3 nucleotide sequence: TGTGCCAGCAGCTTCGATCCGAACACTGAAGCTTTCTTT. Translating gives CASSFDPNTEAFF. The full variable domain, completed using reference TRBV7-9 and TRBJ1-1, is DTGVSQNPRHKITKRGQNVTFRCDPISEHNRLYWYRQTLGQGPEFLTYFQNEAQLEKSRLLSDRFSAERPKGSFSTLEIQRTEQGDSAMYLCASSFDPNTEAFFGQGTRLTVV.